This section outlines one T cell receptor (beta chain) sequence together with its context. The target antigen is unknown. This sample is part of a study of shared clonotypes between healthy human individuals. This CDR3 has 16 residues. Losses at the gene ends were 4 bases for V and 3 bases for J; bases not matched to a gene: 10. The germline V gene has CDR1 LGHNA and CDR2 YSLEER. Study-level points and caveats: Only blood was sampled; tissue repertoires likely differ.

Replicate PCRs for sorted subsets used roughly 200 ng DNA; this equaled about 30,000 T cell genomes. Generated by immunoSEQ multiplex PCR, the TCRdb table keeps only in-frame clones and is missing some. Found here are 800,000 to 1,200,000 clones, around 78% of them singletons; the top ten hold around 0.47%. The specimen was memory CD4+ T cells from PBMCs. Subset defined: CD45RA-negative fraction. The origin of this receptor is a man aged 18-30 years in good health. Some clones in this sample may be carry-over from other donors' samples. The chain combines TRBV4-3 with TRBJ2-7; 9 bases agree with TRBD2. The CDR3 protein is CASSPSIAGEVYEQYF. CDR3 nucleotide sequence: TGCGCCAGCAGCCCGTCCATAGCGGGAGAAGTCTACGAGCAGTACTTC.